This TCR beta chain originates from a study of CD8+ T cells in alopecia areata. About the research overall: Those patients who were treated received oral tofacitinib, which was given at 5 to 10 mg twice daily for moderate-to-severe alopecia areata. Study outcomes and limitations: Whether baseline CD8+ expansion is linked to response remains uncertain, given a single nonresponder. Against the mouse data, patients shared TCRs less clearly, possibly for HLA reasons. The study also sequences resident alphabeta T cells of normal skin in scalp samples.

Germline V gives CDR1 SEHNR, CDR2 FQNEAQ (reference sequence). V was shortened by 7 bases and J by 1 base, with 8 bases between the two germline ends. The CDR3 spans 14 residues. The treatment denotes: oral pan-JAK inhibitor, 5-10 mg twice daily. cDNA prepared by RNA extraction and subsequent reverse transcription served as the template for sequencing. Only in-frame clones appear in the TCRdb table, and some are missing; sequencing was by immunoSEQ multiplex PCR. This sample carries fewer than 250,000 clones, more than 55% of them seen once, and the ten largest clones take around 0.69%. This clone came up a few times. The antigen is undetermined.

Here the sequenced sample was CD4+ T cells sorted from blood, taken at week 4, from a patient treated with tofacitinib. The rearrangement uses TRBV7-9 and TRBJ2-6, with D uncertain. This clonotype originated in a human donor with alopecia areata. CDR3 loop: CASIHGSGANVLTF. CDR3 sequence (DNA): TGTGCCAGCATTCACGGTTCTGGGGCCAACGTCCTGACTTTC.